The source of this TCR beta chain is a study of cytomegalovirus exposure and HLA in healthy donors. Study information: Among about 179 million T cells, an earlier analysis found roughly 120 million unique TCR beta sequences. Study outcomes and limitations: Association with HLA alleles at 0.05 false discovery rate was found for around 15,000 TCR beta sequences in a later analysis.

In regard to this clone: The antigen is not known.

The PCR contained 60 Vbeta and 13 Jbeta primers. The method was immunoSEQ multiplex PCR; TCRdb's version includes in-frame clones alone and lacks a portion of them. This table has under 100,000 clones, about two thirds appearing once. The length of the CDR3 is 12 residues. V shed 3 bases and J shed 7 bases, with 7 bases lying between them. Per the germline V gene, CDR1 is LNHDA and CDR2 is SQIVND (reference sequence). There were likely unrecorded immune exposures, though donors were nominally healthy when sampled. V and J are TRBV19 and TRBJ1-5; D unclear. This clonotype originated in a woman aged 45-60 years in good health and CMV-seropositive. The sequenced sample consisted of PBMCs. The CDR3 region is CASSIGEQPQHF. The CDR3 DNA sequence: TGTGCCAGTAGTATCGGGGAACAGCCCCAGCATTTT. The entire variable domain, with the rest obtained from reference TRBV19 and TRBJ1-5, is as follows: DGGITQSPKYLFRKEGQNVTLSCEQNLNHDAMYWYRQDPGQGLRLIYYSQIVNDFQKGDIAEGYSVSREKKESFPLTVTSAQKNPTAFYLCASSIGEQPQHFGDGTRLSIL.